Following are 14 T cell receptor beta chains from one sample sequenced in a study of cytomegalovirus exposure and HLA in healthy donors. PCR used 60 Vbeta primers and 13 Jbeta primers. Sequencing used immunoSEQ multiplex PCR; TCRdb keeps in-frame clones, though not all of them. The repertoire includes 90,000 to 140,000 clones, 13% to 15% of them detected once, and about 0.8% sits in the top ten. Sequenced sample: PBMCs. The receptor set was obtained from a female donor in good health and CMV-seronegative.

This sequence joins TRBV2 and TRBJ2-7; 8 positions match TRBD1. J gave up 4 bases and V 5 bases, and 7 bases lay outside the gene matches. CDR1 and CDR2 (germline): SNHLY, FYNNEI. The CDR3 extends over 14 amino acids. The CDR3 DNA sequence: TGTGCCAGCAGTCGGTCAGGACAGGGTTACGAGCAGTACTTC. It yields the protein CASSRSGQGYEQYF.

V gene TRBV28 combines with J gene TRBJ1-1; 7 nucleotides match TRBD1. CDR3 length: 15 residues. Unmatched junction bases numbered 8, after V lost 6 bases and J lost 1 base. Germline CDR1 MDHEN, CDR2 SYDVKM. The CDR3 coding sequence is TGTGCCAGCAGATCCACGACAGGGAGGAACACTGAAGCTTTCTTT. Amino acids: CASRSTTGRNTEAFF. The complete variable domain, with remaining parts taken from reference TRBV28 and TRBJ1-1, reads DVKVTQSSRYLVKRTGEKVFLECVQDMDHENMFWYRQDPGLGLRLIYFSYDVKMKEKGDIPEGYSVSREKKERFSLILESASTNQTSMYLCASRSTTGRNTEAFFGQGTRLTVV.

This rearrangement joins TRBV7-2 to TRBJ2-1, with D possibly being TRBD2 (6 bases). The germline V gene has CDR1 SGHTA and CDR2 FQGNSA. V was pared by 4 bases and J by 1 base, with 17 bases between. This CDR3 contains 17 residues. CDR3 amino acids: CASSSDRGFPSYNEQFF. For the CDR3, the DNA is TGTGCCAGCAGCTCGGACCGGGGGTTCCCTTCCTACAATGAGCAGTTCTTC. The whole variable domain, remainder taken from reference TRBV7-2 and TRBJ2-1, is GAGVSQSPSNKVTEKGKDVELRCDPISGHTALYWYRQSLGQGLEFLIYFQGNSAPDKSGLPSDRFSAERTGGSVSTLTIQRTQQEDSAVYLCASSSDRGFPSYNEQFFGPGTRLTVL.

The gene calls are TRBV7-9 and TRBJ2-7, with D uncertain. CDR3 length: 13 amino acids. The V and J ends lost 5 bases and 0 bases respectively, with 8 bases between them. Germline V gives CDR1 SEHNR, CDR2 FQNEAQ (reference sequence). The CDR3 DNA follows: TGTGCCAGCAGCGAGCCTGCCTCCTACGAGCAGTACTTC. It encodes CASSEPASYEQYF.

Only a few counts were recorded for this clone. This chain joins TRBV4-3 and TRBJ2-3, with TRBD2 identical over 13 bases. The CDR3 has 17 amino acids. The trim removed 0 bases at V and 3 bases at J, leaving 3 bases unmatched. Germline V gene data show CDR1 as LGHNA and CDR2 as YSLEER. CDR3 DNA sequence: TGCGCCAGCAGCCAAGATGGGACTAGCGGGGCTACAGATACGCAGTATTTT. Protein: CASSQDGTSGATDTQYF.

This clone has more than one count but fewer than ten. V is TRBV29-1 and J is TRBJ2-7; TRBD1 matches at 10 bases. The V gene's germline CDR1 is SQVTM and CDR2 ANQGSEA. The CDR3 runs 13 residues. The ends lost 1 base at V and 3 bases at J; junction bases unmatched: 0. As DNA, the CDR3 is TGCAGCGTTGAAGGGACAGGGGGCTACGAGCAGTACTTC. Translation: CSVEGTGGYEQYF.

This clone was picked up a small number of times. The V call is TRBV12-5, the J call TRBJ1-2, with TRBD1 matching 11 bases. The CDR3 consists of 18 residues. Germline CDR1 LGHNT, CDR2 FRNRAP. J gave up 8 bases and V 2 bases, and 16 bases lay outside the gene matches. The CDR3 DNA is TGTGCTAGTGGTTTGTCCGCCGGGACAGGGGGACTTAGAAGCGGCTACACCTTC. It yields the protein CASGLSAGTGGLRSGYTF.

There are a few counts of this clone. Here the CDR3 DNA reads TGTGCCAGCAGTTTGGCAGGGAATCAGCCCCAGCATTTT. It encodes CASSLAGNQPQHF. J is TRBJ1-5 and V is TRBV27; possible D gene TRBD1, 5 bases. The CDR3 consists of 13 residues. The germline gives CDR1 MNHEY, CDR2 SMNVEV (reference sequence). The germline V and J ends were trimmed by 3 bases and 4 bases, with 7 bases remaining between them.

The chain joins TRBV6-1 to TRBJ1-3; possibly TRBD1 for D (5 bases). Germline V CDR1 and CDR2: MNHNS, SASEGT. The CDR3 length is 14 residues. V was shortened by 4 bases and J by 2 bases, with 9 bases between the two germline ends. CDR3 protein: CASSASGTGNTIYF. In DNA, the CDR3 is TGTGCCAGCAGTGCCTCAGGGACTGGAAACACCATATATTTT.

The chain links TRBV25-1 to TRBJ2-2, with 10 positions matching TRBD2. Looked up from germline, CDR1 is MGHDK and CDR2 is SYGVNS. The V and J ends lost 6 bases and 2 bases, in that order; junction bases with no gene match: 6. The CDR3 contains 16 residues. The CDR3 coding sequence is TGTGCCAGCAGCAGGGGGACTAGCGCTAACACCGGGGAGCTGTTTTTT. It yields the protein CASSRGTSANTGELFF. Variable domain in full (rest from reference TRBV25-1 and TRBJ2-2): EADIYQTPRYLVIGTGKKITLECSQTMGHDKMYWYQQDPGMELHLIHYSYGVNSTEKGDLSSESTVSRIRTEHFPLTLESARPSHTSQYLCASSRGTSANTGELFFGEGSRLTVL.

In this sample, this clone turned up a few times. The rearrangement joins TRBV20-1 to TRBJ2-7; possibly TRBD2 for D (6 bases). This CDR3 spans 11 amino acids. Trimming left V 3 bases short and J 3 bases short, with 6 bases between. CDR1 and CDR2 (germline): DFQATT, SNEGSKA (reference sequence). The CDR3 here is CSARGGYEQYF. In nucleotides, the CDR3 is TGCAGTGCTAGGGGGGGCTACGAGCAGTACTTC.

This clone occurred a few times. This chain uses TRBV7-9 with TRBJ1-1, with a possible D match to TRBD1 (6 bases). Germline CDR1 is SEHNR and CDR2 is FQNEAQ (reference sequence). This CDR3 region has 14 residues. V lost 1 base, J lost 5 bases, and 11 bases lay in between. CDR3 loop: CASSLDRDGTEAFF. CDR3 nucleotide sequence: TGTGCCAGCAGCTTAGACAGGGACGGAACTGAAGCTTTCTTT.

The chain combines TRBV4-3 with TRBJ2-4, with D unclear. The CDR3 runs to 16 residues. Germline CDR1 is LGHNA and CDR2 is YSLEER. The ends were cut back, 1 base at V and 0 bases at J, with 10 bases in the middle. The CDR3 region has the DNA TGCGCCAGCAGCCAAGGGCAACCGGGAGCCAAAAACATTCAGTACTTC. Its protein is CASSQGQPGAKNIQYF.

This clone turned up a few times. The chain carries TRBV6-6 and TRBJ1-5; perhaps TRBD1 as D (5 bases). The CDR3 totals 14 residues. The germline CDR1 and CDR2 sequences are MNHNY and SVGAGI (reference sequence). V lost 3 bases to trimming and J lost 6 bases, with 12 bases between them. CDR3 loop: CASSYQGFGQPQHF. In DNA form, the CDR3 reads TGTGCCAGCAGTTATCAGGGATTTGGTCAGCCCCAGCATTTT.